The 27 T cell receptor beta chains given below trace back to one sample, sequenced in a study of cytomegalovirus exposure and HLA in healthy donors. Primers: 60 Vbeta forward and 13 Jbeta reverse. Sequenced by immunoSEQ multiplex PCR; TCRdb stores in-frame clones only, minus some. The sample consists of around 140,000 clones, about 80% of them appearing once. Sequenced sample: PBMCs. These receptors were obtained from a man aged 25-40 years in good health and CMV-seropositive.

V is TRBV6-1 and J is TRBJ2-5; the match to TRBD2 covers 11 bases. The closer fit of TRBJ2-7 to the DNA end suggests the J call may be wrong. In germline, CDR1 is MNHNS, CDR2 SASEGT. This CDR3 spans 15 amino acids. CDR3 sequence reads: CASSRNSGGAHEQYF. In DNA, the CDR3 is TGTGCCAGCAGTCGAAATAGCGGGGGGGCCCACGAGCAGTACTTC.

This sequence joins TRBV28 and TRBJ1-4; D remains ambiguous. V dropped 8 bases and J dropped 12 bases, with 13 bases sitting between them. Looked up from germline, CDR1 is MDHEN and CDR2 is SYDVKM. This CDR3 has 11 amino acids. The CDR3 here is CASLGGKELFF. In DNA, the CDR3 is TGTGCCAGCCTAGGTGGAAAGGAACTGTTTTTT.

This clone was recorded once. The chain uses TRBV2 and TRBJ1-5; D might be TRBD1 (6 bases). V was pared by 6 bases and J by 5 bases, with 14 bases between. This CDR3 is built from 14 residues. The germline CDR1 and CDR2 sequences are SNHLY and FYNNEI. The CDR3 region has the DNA TGTGCCAGCAGCGGGTTACAGGGTGATCAGCCCCAGCATTTT. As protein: CASSGLQGDQPQHF.

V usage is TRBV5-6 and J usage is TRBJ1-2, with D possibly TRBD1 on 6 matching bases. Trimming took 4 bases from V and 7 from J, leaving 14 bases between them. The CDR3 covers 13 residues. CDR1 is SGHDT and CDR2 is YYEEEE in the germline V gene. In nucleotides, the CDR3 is TGTGCCAGCAGCGGGAGGGGGGTCGGTGGCTACACCTTC. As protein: CASSGRGVGGYTF.

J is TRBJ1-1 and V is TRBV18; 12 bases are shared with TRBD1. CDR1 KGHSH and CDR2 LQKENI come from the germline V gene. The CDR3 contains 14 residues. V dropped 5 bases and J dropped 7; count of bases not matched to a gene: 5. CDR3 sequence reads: CASSRGQGAVEAFF. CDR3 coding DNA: TGTGCCAGCTCAAGGGGACAGGGGGCGGTTGAAGCTTTCTTT.

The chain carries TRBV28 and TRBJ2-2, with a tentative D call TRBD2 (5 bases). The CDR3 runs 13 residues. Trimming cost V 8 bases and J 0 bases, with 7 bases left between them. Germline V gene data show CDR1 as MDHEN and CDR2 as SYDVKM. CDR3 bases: TGTGCCAGCCCGGACTCGAACACCGGGGAGCTGTTTTTT. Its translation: CASPDSNTGELFF.

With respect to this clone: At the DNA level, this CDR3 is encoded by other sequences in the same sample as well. In DNA form, the CDR3 reads TGTGCCAGTAGTAGGGCCGGGACTAGGAATGAGCAGTTCTTC. Its translation is CASSRAGTRNEQFF. The chain combines TRBV19 with TRBJ2-1; 8 nucleotides agree with TRBD2. The CDR3 has 14 residues. With 4 bases clipped from V and 7 bases from J, the junction kept 6 bases outside the gene matches. Germline V gives CDR1 LNHDA, CDR2 SQIVND (reference sequence).

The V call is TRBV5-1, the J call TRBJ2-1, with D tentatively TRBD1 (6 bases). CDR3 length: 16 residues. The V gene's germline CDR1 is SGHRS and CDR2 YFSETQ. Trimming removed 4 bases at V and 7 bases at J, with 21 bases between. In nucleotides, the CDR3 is TGCGCCAGCAGCGACATACAGGGTCGTACAGTGAATGAGCAGTTCTTC. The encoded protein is CASSDIQGRTVNEQFF.

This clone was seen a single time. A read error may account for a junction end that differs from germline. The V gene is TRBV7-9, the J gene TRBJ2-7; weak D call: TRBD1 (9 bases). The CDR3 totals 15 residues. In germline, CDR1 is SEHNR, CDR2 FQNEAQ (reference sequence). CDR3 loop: CSSSLAGTGFHEQYF. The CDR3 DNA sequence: TGTTCCAGCAGCTTAGCGGGGACAGGGTTCCACGAGCAGTACTTC.

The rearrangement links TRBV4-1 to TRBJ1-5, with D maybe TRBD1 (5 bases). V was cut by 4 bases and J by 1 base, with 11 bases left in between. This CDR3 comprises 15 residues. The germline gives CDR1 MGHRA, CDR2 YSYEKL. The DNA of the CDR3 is TGCGCCAGCAGCCCCAGGACACAGAGCAATCAGCCCCAGCATTTT. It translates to CASSPRTQSNQPQHF.

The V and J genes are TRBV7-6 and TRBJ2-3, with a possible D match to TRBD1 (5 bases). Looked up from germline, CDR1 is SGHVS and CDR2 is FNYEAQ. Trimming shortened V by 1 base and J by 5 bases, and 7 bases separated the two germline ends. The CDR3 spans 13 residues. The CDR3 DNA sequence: TGTGCCAGCAGCTTAGAAGGGGAAGATACGCAGTATTTT. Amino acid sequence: CASSLEGEDTQYF.

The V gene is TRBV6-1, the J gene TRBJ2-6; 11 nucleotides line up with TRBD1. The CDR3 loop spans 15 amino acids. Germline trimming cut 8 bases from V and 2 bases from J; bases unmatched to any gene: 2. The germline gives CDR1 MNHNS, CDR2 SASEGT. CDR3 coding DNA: TGTGCCAGCTGGACAGGGGGCACTGGGGCCAACGTCCTGACTTTC. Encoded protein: CASWTGGTGANVLTF.

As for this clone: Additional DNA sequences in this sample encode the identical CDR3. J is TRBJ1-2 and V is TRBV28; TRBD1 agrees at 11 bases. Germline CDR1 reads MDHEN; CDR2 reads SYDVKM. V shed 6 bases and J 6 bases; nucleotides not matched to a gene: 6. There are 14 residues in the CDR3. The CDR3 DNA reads TGTGCCAGCAGCGTCCCGGGACAGGGGGATGGCTACACCTTC. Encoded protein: CASSVPGQGDGYTF.

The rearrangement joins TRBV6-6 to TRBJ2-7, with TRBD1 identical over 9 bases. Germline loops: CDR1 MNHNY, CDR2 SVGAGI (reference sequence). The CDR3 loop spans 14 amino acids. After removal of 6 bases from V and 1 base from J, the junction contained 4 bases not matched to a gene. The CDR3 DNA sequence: TGTGCCAGCAGGGCCGGGACAGGGTCCTACGAGCAGTACTTC. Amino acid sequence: CASRAGTGSYEQYF.

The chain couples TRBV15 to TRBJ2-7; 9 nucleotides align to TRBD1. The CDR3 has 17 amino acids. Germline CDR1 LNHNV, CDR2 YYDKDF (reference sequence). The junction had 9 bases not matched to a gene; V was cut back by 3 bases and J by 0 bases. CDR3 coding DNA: TGTGCCACCAGCAGCCTTATAGGGACAGGGAGCTCCTACGAGCAGTACTTC. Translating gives CATSSLIGTGSSYEQYF.

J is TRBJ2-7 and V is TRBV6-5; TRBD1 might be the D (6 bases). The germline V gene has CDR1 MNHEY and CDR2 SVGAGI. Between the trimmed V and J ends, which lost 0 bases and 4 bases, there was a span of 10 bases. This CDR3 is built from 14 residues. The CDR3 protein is CASSYSNRDYEQYF. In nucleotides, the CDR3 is TGTGCCAGCAGTTACTCGAACAGGGATTACGAGCAGTACTTC.

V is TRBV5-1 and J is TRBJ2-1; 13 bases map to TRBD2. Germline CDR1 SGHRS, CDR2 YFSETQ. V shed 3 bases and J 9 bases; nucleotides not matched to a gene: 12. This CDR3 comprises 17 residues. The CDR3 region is CASSSSLAGGQVGEQFF. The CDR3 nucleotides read TGCGCCAGCAGCTCCTCACTAGCGGGGGGGCAGGTTGGTGAGCAGTTCTTC.

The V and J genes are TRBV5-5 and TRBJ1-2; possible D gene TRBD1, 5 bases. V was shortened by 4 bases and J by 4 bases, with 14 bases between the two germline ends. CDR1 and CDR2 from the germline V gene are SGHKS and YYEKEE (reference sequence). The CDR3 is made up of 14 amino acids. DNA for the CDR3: TGTGCCAGCAGCCAAGATAGGGGCCTCTATGGCTACACCTTC. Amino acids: CASSQDRGLYGYTF.

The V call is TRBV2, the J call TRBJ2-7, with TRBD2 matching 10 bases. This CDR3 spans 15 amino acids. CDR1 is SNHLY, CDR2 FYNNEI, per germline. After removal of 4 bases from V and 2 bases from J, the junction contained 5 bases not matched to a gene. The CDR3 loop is CASSGAGGGPYEQYF. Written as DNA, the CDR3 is TGTGCCAGCAGTGGAGCGGGGGGGGGACCCTACGAGCAGTACTTC.

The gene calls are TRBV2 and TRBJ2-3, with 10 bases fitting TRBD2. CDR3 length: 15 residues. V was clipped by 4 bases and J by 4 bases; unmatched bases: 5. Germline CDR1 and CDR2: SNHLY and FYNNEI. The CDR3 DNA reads TGTGCCAGCAGTGGAAGCGGGGGGGCCCCAGATACGCAGTATTTT. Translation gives CASSGSGGAPDTQYF.

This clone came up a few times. The CDR3 reads CASSLGTGVDEQYF. Here the CDR3 DNA reads TGCGCCAGCAGCTTGGGGACAGGGGTTGACGAGCAGTACTTC. The chain uses TRBV5-1 and TRBJ2-7; TRBD1 matches 9 bases. In germline, CDR1 is SGHRS, CDR2 YFSETQ. V shed 0 bases and J 5 bases; nucleotides not matched to a gene: 3. The CDR3 is 14 residues long.

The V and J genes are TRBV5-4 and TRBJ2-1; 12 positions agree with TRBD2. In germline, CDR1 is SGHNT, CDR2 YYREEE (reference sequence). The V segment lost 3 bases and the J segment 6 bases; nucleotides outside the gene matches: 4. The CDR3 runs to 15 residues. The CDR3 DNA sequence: TGTGCCAGCAGCTCCAGACTAGCGGGGGCCAATGAGCAGTTCTTC. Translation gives CASSSRLAGANEQFF.

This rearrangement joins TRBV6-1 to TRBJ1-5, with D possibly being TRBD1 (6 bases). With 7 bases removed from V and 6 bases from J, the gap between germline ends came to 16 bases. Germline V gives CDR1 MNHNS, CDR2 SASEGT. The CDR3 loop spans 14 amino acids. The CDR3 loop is CASNPGGARQPQHF. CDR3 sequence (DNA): TGTGCCAGCAACCCTGGGGGGGCTCGTCAGCCCCAGCATTTT.

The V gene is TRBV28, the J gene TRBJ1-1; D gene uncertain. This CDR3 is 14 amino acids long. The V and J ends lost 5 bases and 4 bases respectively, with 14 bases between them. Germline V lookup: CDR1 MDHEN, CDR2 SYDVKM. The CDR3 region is CASSHDLRLTEAFF. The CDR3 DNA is TGTGCCAGCAGTCACGACTTAAGGCTCACTGAAGCTTTCTTT.

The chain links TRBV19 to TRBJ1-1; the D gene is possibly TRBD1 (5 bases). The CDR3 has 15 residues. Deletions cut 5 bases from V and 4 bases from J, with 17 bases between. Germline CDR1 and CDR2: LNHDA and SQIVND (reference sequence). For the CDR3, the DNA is TGTGCCAGTAGTGCCCGAGGGGTGGGGGGCACTGAAGCTTTCTTT. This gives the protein CASSARGVGGTEAFF.

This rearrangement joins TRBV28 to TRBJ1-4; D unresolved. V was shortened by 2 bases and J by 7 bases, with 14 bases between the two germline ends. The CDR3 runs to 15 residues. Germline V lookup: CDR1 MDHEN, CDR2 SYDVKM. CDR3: CASSLAPHSGEKLFF. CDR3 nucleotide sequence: TGTGCCAGCAGTTTAGCTCCCCACTCGGGTGAAAAACTGTTTTTT.

CDR3 in DNA: TGTGCCAGCAGTGCACAGGGGAGTTACGAGCAGTACTTC. Its translation: CASSAQGSYEQYF. V usage is TRBV2 and J usage is TRBJ2-5, with TRBD1 identical over 7 bases. Judging by the DNA end, TRBJ2-7 fits better; the J call may be wrong. This CDR3 has 13 residues. Per germline, CDR1 SNHLY and CDR2 FYNNEI.